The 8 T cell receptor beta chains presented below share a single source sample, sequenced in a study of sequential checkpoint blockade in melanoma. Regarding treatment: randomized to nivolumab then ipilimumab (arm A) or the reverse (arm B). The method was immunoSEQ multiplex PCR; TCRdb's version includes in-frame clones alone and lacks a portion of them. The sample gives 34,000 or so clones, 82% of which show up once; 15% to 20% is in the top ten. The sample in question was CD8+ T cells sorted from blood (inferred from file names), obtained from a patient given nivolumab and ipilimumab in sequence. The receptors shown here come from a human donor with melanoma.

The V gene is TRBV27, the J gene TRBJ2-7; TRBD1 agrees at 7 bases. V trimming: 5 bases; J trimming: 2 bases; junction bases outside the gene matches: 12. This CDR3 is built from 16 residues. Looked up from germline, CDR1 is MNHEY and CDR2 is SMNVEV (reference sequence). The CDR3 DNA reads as TGTGCCAGCAGTCCCTCCTTCGGGACAGAGACCTACGAGCAGTACTTC. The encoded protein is CASSPSFGTETYEQYF.

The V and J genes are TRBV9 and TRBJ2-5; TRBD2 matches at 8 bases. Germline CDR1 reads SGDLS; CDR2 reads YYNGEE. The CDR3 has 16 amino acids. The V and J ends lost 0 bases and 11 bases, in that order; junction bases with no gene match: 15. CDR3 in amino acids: CASSVERLAGSREQYF. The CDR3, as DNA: TGTGCCAGCAGCGTAGAGCGTCTAGCGGGCTCCAGGGAGCAGTACTTC.

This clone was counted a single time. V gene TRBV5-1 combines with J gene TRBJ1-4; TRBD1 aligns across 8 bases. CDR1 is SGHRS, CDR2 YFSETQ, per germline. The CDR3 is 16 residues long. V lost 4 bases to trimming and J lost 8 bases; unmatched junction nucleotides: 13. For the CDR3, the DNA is TGCGCCAGCAGCACGTACCCACAGGGGGTTGTGGAAAAACTGTTTTTT. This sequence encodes CASSTYPQGVVEKLFF. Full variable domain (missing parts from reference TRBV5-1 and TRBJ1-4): KAGVTQTPRYLIKTRGQQVTLSCSPISGHRSVSWYQQTPGQGLQFLFEYFSETQRNKGNFPGRFSGRQFSNSRSEMNVSTLELGDSALYLCASSTYPQGVVEKLFFGSGTQLSVL.

The CDR3 reads CASSSRQVSTDTQYF. CDR3 coding DNA: TGTGCCAGCAGCTCCAGACAGGTTAGCACAGATACGCAGTATTTT. J is TRBJ2-3 and V is TRBV7-9; D might be TRBD1 (6 bases). The CDR3 is 15 residues long. Germline-derived CDR1 and CDR2 are SEHNR and FQNEAQ (reference sequence). Trimming took off 4 bases at V and 0 bases at J, with 11 bases between the two ends. The whole variable domain, filled in from reference TRBV7-9 and TRBJ2-3, reads DTGVSQNPRHKITKRGQNVTFRCDPISEHNRLYWYRQTLGQGPEFLTYFQNEAQLEKSRLLSDRFSAERPKGSFSTLEIQRTEQGDSAMYLCASSSRQVSTDTQYFGPGTRLTVL.

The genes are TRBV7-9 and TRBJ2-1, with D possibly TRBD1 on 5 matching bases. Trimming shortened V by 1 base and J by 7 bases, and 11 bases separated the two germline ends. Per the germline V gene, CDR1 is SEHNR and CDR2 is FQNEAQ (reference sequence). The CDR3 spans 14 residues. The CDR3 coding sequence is TGTGCCAGCAGCTTAGGGGGCGATAGTAATGAGCAGTTCTTC. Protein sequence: CASSLGGDSNEQFF.

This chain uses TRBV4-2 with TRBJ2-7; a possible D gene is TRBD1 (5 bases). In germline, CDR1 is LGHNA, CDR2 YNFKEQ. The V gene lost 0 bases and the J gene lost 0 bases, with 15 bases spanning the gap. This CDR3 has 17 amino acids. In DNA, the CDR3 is TGTGCCAGCAGCCAAGATGAGGAGACAGTATACTCCTACGAGCAGTACTTC. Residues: CASSQDEETVYSYEQYF.

The CDR3 reads CASSEPPQLADQETQYF. In DNA, the CDR3 is TGTGCCAGCAGCGAGCCCCCTCAACTAGCGGACCAAGAGACCCAGTACTTC. V gene TRBV9 combines with J gene TRBJ2-5; 8 nucleotides match TRBD2. The CDR3 covers 17 residues. Germline lookup yields CDR1 SGDLS and CDR2 YYNGEE. Trimming at V came to 3 bases and at J to 0 bases, leaving 10 bases not matched to a gene.

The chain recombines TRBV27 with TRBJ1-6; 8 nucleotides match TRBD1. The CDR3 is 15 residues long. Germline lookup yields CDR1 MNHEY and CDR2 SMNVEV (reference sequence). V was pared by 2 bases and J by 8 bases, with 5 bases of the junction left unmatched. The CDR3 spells CASSLHDRGYSPLHF. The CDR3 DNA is TGTGCCAGCAGTTTACACGACAGGGGTTATTCACCCCTCCACTTT.